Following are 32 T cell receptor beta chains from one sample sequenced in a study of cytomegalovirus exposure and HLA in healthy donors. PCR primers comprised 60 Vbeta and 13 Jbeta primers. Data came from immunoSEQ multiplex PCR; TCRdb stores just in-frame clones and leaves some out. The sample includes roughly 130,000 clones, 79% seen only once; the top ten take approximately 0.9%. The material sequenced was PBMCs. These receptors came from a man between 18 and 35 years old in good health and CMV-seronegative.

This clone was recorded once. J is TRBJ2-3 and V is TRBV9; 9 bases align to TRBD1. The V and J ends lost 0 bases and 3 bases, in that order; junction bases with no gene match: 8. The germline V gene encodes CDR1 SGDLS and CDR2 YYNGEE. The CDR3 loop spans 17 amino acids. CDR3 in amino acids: CASSVDSTGGITDTQYF. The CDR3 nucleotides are TGTGCCAGCAGCGTAGATAGTACAGGGGGCATTACAGATACGCAGTATTTT.

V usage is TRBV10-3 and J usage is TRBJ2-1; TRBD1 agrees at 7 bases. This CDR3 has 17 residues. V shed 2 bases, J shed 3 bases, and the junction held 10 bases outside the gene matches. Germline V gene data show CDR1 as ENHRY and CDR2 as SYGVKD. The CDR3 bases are TGTGCCATCAGTGAGCTCTTCACAGGACAGGTCTACAATGAGCAGTTCTTC. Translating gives CAISELFTGQVYNEQFF.

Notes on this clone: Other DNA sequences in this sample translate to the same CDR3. The CDR3 DNA sequence: TGTGCCAGCAGTCTACGCGGAGGTACTTCACCCCTCCACTTT. Translation gives CASSLRGGTSPLHF. The V gene is TRBV6-1, the J gene TRBJ1-6; D is uncertain. The germline V gene has CDR1 MNHNS and CDR2 SASEGT. V was trimmed by 5 bases and J by 9 bases, leaving 14 bases between them. This CDR3 spans 14 amino acids.

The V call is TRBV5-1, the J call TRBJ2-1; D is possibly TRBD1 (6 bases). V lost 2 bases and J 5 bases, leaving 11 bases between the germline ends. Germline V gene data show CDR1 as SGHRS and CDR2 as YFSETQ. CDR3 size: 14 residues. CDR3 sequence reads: CASSLGTPNNEQFF. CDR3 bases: TGCGCCAGCAGCTTAGGGACACCCAACAATGAGCAGTTCTTC.

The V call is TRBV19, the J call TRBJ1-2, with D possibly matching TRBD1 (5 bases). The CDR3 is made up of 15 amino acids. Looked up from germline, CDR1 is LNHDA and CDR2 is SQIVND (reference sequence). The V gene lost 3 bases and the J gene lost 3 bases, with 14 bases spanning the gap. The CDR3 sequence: CASSIGGFTDYGYTF. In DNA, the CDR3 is TGTGCCAGTAGTATCGGGGGATTCACAGACTATGGCTACACCTTC.

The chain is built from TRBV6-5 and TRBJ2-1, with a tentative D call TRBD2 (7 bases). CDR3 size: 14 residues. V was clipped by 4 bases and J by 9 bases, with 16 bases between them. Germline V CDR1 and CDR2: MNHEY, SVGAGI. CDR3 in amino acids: CASSFARGGGEQFF. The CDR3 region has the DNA TGTGCCAGCAGTTTCGCCAGGGGAGGGGGTGAGCAGTTCTTC.

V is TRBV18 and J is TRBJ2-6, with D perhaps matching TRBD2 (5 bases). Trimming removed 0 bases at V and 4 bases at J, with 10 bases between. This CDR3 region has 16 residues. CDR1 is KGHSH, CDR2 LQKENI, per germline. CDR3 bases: TGTGCCAGCTCACCACCTGCGGGTGGAGGGGCCAACGTCCTGACTTTC. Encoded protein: CASSPPAGGGANVLTF.

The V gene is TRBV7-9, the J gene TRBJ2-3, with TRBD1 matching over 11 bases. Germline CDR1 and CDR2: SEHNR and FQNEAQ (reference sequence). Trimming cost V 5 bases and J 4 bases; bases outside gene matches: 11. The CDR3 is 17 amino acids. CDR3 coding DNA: TGTGCCAGCAGCGGATACGGACAGGGGGCACTTTCAGATACGCAGTATTTT. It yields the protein CASSGYGQGALSDTQYF.

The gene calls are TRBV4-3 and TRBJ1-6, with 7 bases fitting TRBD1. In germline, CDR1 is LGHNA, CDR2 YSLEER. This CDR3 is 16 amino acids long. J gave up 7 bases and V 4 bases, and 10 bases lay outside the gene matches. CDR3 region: CASSLTRTGRNSPLHF. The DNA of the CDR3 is TGCGCCAGCAGCCTGACTCGGACAGGACGAAATTCACCCCTCCACTTT.

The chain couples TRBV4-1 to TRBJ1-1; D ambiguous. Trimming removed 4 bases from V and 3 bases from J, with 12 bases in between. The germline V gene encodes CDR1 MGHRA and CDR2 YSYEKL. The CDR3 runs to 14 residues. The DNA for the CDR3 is TGCGCCAGCAGCCGTCAACAGCTGGACACTGAAGCTTTCTTT. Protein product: CASSRQQLDTEAFF.

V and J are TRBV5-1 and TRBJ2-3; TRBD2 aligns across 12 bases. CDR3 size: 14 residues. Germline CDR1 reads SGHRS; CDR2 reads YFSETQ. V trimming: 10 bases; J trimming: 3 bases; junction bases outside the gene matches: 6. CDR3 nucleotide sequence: TGCGCCGGTGCTAGCGGGGGGGCAACAGATACGCAGTATTTT. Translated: CAGASGGATDTQYF.

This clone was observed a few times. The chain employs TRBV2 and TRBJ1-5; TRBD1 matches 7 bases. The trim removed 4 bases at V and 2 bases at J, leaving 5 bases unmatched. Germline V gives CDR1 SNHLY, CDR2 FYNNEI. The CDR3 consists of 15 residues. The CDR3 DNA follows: TGTGCCAGCAGTGTGTACACAGGGGGCAATCAGCCCCAGCATTTT. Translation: CASSVYTGGNQPQHF.

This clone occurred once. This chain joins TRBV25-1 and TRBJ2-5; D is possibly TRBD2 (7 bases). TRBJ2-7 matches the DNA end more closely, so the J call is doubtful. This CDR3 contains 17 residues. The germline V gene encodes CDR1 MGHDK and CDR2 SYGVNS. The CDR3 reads CASSESPGGPNSYEQYF. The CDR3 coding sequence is TGTGCCAGCAGTGAATCCCCGGGGGGCCCGAACTCCTACGAGCAGTACTTC.

The CDR3 loop reads CASSSQRGESPLHF. DNA for the CDR3: TGTGCCAGCAGCTCTCAGCGGGGAGAGTCACCCCTCCACTTT. The chain uses TRBV5-4 and TRBJ1-6; D is undetermined. Trimming left V 3 bases short and J 10 bases short, with 14 bases between. The CDR3 consists of 14 residues. Per the germline V gene, CDR1 is SGHNT and CDR2 is YYREEE (reference sequence).

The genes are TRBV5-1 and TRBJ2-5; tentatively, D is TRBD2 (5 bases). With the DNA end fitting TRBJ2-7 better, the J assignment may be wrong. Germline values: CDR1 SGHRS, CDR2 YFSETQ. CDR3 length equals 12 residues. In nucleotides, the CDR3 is TGCGCCAGCAGCCGGGGTCTCTACGAGCAGTACTTC. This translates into CASSRGLYEQYF.

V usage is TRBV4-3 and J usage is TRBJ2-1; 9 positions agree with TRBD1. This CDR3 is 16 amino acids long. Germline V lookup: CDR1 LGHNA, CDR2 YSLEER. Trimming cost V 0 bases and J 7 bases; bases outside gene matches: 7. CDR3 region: CASSQELNRGRNEQFF. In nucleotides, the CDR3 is TGCGCCAGCAGCCAAGAGCTCAACAGGGGGCGAAATGAGCAGTTCTTC.

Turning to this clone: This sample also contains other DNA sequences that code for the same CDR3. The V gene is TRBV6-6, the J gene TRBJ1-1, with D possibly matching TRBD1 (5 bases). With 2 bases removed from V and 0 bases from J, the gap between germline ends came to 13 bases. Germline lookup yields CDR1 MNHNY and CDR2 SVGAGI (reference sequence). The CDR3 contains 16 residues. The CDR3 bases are TGTGCCAGCAGTTACGCGGGACCGAATATGAACACTGAAGCTTTCTTT. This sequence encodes CASSYAGPNMNTEAFF.

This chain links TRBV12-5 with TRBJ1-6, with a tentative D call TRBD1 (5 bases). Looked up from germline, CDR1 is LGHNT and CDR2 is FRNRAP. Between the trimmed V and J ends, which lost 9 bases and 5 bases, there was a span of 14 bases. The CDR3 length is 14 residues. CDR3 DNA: TGTGCTAGCCGACCCGGGGGAGATAATTCACCCCTCCACTTT. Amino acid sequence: CASRPGGDNSPLHF.

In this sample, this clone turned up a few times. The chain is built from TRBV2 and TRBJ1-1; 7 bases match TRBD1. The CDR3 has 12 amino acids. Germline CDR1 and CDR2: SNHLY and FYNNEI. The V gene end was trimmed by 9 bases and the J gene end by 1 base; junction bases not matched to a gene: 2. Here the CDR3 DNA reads TGTGCCAGACGGACAGGGAACACTGAAGCTTTCTTT. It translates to CARRTGNTEAFF.

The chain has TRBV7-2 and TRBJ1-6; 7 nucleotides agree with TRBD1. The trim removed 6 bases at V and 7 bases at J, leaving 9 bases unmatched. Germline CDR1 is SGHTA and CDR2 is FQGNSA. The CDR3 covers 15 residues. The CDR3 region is CASSQKGAWNSPLHF. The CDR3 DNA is TGTGCCAGCAGTCAAAAGGGGGCGTGGAATTCACCCCTCCACTTT.

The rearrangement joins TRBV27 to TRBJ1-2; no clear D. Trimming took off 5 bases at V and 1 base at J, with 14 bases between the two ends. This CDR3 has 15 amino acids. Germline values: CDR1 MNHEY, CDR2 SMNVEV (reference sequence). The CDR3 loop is CASSNLGGSNYGYTF. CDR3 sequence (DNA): TGTGCCAGCAGTAACCTGGGAGGGAGTAACTATGGCTACACCTTC.

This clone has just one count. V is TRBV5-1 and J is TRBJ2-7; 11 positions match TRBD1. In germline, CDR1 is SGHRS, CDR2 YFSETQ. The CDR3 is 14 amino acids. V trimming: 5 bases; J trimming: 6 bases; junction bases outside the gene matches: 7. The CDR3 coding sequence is TGCGCCAGCAGTGTGGTGGGACAGGGGGGCGAGCAGTACTTC. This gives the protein CASSVVGQGGEQYF.

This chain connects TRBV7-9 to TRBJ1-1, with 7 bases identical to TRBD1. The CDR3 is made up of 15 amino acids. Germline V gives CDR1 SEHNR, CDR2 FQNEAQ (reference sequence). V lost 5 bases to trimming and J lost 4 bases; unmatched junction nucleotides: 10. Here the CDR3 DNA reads TGTGCCAGCAGCCCTCGGGACAGTCGAGGCACTGAAGCTTTCTTT. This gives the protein CASSPRDSRGTEAFF.

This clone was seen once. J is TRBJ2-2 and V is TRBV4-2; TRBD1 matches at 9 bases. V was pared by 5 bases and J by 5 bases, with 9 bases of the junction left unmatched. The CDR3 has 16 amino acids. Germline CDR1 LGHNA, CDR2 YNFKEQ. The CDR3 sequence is CASSGRQGVGTGELFF. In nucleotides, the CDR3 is TGTGCCAGCAGCGGCCGACAGGGGGTGGGGACCGGGGAGCTGTTTTTT.

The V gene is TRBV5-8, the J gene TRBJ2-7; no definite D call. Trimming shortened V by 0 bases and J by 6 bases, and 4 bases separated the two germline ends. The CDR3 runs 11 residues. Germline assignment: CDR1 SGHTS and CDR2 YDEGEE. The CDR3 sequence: CASSLAFEQYF. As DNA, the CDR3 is TGTGCCAGCAGCTTGGCGTTCGAGCAGTACTTC.

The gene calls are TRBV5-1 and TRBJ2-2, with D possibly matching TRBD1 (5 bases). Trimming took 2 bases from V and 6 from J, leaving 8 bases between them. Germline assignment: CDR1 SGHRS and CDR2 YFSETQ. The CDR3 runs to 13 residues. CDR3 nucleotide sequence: TGCGCCAGCAGCTTCCCAGGGCCCGGGGAGCTGTTTTTT. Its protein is CASSFPGPGELFF. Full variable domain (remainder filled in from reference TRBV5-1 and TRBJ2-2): KAGVTQTPRYLIKTRGQQVTLSCSPISGHRSVSWYQQTPGQGLQFLFEYFSETQRNKGNFPGRFSGRQFSNSRSEMNVSTLELGDSALYLCASSFPGPGELFFGEGSRLTVL.

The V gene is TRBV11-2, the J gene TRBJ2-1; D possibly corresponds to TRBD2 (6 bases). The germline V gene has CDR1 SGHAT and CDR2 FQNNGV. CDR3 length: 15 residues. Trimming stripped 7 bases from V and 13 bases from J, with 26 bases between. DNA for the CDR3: TGTGCCAGCACTCCCCGGGACTCCCCATTCGATGGACAGTTCTTC. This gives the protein CASTPRDSPFDGQFF.

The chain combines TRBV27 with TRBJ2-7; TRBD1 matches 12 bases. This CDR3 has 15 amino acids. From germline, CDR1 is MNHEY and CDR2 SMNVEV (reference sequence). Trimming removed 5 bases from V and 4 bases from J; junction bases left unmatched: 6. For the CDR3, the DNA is TGTGCCAGCAGTCCCGGGACAGGGGGCTTATACGAGCAGTACTTC. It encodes CASSPGTGGLYEQYF.

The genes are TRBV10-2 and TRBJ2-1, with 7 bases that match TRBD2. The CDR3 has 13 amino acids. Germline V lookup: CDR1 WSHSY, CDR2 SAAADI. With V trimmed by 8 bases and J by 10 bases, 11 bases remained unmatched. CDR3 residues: CASYTVRGGEQFF. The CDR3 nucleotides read TGCGCCAGCTACACCGTCCGGGGAGGGGAGCAGTTCTTC.

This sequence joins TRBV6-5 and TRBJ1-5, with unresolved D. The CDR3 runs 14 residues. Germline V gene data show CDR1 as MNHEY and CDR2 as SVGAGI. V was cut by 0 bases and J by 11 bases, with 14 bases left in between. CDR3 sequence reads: CASSYSQSPQAQHF. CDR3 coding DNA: TGTGCCAGCAGTTACTCGCAAAGTCCCCAGGCCCAGCATTTT.

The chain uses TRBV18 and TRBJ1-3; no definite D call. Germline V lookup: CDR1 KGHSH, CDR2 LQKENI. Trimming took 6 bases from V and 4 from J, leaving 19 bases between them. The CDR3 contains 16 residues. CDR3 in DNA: TGTGCCAGCTCTCCCAAGATGCAGGCTGGAGGAAACACCATATATTTT. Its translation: CASSPKMQAGGNTIYF.

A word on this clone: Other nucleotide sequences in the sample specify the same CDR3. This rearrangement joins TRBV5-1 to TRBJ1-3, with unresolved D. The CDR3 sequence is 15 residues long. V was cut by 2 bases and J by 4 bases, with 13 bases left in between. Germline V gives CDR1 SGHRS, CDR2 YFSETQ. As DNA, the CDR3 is TGCGCCAGCAGCTTACTAGGCGTGTCCGGAAACACCATATATTTT. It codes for CASSLLGVSGNTIYF.